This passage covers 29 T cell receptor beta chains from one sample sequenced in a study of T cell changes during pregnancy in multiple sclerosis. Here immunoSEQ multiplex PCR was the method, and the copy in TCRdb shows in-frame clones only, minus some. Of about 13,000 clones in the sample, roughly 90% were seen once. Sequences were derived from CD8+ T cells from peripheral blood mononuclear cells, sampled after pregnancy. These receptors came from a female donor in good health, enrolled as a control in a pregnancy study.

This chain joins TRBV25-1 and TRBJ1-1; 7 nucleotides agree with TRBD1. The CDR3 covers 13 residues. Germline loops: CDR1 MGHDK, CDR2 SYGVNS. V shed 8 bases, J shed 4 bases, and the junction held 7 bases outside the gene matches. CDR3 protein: CASHVQGTTEAFF. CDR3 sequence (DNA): TGTGCCAGCCACGTACAGGGGACCACTGAAGCTTTCTTT.

The CDR3 spells CASSQDWSGSQNIQYF. DNA of the CDR3: TGCGCCAGCAGCCAAGATTGGAGCGGGAGCCAAAACATTCAGTACTTC. The chain is built from TRBV4-3 and TRBJ2-4; 8 bases are a match to TRBD2. CDR1 and CDR2 from the germline V gene are LGHNA and YSLEER. V lost 0 bases and J lost 5; bases outside the gene matches: 6. The CDR3 sequence is 16 residues long.

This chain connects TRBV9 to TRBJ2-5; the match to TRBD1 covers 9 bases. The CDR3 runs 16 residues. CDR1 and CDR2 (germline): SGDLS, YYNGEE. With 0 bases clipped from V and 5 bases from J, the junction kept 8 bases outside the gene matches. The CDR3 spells CASSVARTGDRETQYF. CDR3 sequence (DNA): TGTGCCAGCAGCGTAGCTAGGACAGGGGATAGGGAGACCCAGTACTTC.

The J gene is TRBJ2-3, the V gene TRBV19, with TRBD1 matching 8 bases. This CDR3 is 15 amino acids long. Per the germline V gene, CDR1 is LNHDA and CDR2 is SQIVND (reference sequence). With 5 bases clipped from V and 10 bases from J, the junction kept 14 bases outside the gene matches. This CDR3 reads CASSASGTGQGAQYF. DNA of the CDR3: TGTGCCAGTAGTGCCTCCGGGACAGGTCAGGGGGCGCAGTATTTT.

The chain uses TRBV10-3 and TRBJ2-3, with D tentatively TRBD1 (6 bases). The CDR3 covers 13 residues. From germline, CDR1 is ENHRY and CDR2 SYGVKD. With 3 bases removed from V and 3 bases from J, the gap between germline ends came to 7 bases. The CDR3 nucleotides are TGTGCCATCAGTGACGACAGGACAGATACGCAGTATTTT. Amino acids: CAISDDRTDTQYF.

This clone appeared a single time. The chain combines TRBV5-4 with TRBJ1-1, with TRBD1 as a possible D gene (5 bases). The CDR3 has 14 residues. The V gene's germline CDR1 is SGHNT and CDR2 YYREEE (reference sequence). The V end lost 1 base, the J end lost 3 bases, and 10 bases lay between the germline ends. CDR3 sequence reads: CASSLRGADTEAFF. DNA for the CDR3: TGTGCCAGCAGCTTGCGTGGGGCAGACACTGAAGCTTTCTTT.

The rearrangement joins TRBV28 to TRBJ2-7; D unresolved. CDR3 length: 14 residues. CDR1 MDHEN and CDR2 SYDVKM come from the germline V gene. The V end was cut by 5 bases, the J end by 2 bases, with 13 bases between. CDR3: CASSITGFPYEQYF. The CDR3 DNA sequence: TGTGCCAGCAGTATAACGGGTTTCCCCTACGAGCAGTACTTC.

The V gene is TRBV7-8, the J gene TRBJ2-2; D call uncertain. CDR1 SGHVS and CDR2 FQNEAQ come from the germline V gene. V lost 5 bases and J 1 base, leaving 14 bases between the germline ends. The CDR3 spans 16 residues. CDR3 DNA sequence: TGTGCCAGCAGCCCAAGAGCCGCGATGAACACCGGGGAGCTGTTTTTT. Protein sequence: CASSPRAAMNTGELFF.

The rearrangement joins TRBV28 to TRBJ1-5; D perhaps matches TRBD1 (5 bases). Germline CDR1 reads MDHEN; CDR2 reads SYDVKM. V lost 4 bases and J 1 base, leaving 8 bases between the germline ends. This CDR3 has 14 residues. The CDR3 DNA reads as TGTGCCAGCAGTTCTGACAGCAGCAATCAGCCCCAGCATTTT. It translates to CASSSDSSNQPQHF.

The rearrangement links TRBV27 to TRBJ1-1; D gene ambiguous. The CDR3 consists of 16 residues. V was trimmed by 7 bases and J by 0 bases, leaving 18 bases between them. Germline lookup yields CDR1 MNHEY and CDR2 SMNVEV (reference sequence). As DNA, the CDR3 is TGTGCCAGCACCGAGGCCGGGAAGTTGATGAACACTGAAGCTTTCTTT. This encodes CASTEAGKLMNTEAFF.

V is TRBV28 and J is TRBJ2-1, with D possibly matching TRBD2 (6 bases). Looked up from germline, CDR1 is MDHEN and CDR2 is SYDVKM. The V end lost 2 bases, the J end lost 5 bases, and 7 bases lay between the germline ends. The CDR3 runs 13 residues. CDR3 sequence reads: CASSLVADNEQFF. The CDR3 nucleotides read TGTGCCAGCAGTTTAGTAGCGGACAATGAGCAGTTCTTC.

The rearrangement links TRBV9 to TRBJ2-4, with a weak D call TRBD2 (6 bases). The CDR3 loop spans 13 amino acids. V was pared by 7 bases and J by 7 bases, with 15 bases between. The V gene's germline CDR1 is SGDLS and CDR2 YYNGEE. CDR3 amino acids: CASSGRRSNIQYF. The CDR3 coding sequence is TGTGCCAGCTCGGGGAGGAGGTCGAACATTCAGTACTTC.

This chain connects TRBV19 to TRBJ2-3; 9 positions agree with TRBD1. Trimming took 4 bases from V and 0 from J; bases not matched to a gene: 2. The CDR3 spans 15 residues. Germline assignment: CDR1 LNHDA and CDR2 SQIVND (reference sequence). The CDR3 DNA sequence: TGTGCCAGTAGTACCGGGACAGGGAGCACAGATACGCAGTATTTT. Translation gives CASSTGTGSTDTQYF.

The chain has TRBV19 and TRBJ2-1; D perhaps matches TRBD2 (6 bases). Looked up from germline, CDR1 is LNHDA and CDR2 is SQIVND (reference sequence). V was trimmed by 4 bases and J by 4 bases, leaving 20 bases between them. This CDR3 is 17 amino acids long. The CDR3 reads CASSKGSLAGRYNEQFF. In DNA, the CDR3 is TGTGCCAGTAGTAAAGGATCCCTGGCGGGGAGGTACAATGAGCAGTTCTTC. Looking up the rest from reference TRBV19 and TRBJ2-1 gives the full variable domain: DGGITQSPKYLFRKEGQNVTLSCEQNLNHDAMYWYRQDPGQGLRLIYYSQIVNDFQKGDIAEGYSVSREKKESFPLTVTSAQKNPTAFYLCASSKGSLAGRYNEQFFGPGTRLTVL.

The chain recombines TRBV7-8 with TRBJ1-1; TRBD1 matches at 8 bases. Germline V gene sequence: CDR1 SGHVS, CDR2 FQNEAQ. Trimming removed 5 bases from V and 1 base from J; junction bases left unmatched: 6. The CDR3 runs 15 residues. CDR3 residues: CASSPDRGGNTEAFF. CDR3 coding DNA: TGTGCCAGCAGCCCCGACAGGGGAGGGAACACTGAAGCTTTCTTT.

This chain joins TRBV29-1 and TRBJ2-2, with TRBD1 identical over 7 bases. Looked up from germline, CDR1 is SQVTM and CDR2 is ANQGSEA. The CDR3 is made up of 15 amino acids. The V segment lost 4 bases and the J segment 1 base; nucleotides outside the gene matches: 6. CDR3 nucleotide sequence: TGCAGCGTTGCACTCGGGACAGTGAACACCGGGGAGCTGTTTTTT. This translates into CSVALGTVNTGELFF.

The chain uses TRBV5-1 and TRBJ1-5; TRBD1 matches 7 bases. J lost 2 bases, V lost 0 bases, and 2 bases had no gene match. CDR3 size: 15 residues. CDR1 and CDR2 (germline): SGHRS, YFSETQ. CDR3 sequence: CASSLEGQGNQPQHF. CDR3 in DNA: TGCGCCAGCAGCTTGGAAGGACAGGGCAATCAGCCCCAGCATTTT. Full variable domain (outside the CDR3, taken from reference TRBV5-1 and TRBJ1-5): KAGVTQTPRYLIKTRGQQVTLSCSPISGHRSVSWYQQTPGQGLQFLFEYFSETQRNKGNFPGRFSGRQFSNSRSEMNVSTLELGDSALYLCASSLEGQGNQPQHFGDGTRLSIL.

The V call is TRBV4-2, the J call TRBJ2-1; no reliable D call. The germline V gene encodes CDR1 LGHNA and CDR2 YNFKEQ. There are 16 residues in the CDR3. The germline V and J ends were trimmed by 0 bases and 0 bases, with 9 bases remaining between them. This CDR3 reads CASSQESSTSYNEQFF. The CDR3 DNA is TGTGCCAGCAGCCAAGAATCGAGCACCTCCTACAATGAGCAGTTCTTC.

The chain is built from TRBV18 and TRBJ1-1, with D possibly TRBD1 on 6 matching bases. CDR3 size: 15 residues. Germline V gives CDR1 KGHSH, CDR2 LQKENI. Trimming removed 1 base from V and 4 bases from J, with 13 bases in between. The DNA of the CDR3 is TGTGCCAGCTCACCACTTGGCACAGGGTCCACTGAAGCTTTCTTT. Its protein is CASSPLGTGSTEAFF. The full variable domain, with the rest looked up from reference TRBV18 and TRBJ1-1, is NAGVMQNPRHLVRRRGQEARLRCSPMKGHSHVYWYRQLPEEGLKFMVYLQKENIIDESGMPKERFSAEFPKEGPSILRIQQVVRGDSAAYFCASSPLGTGSTEAFFGQGTRLTVV.

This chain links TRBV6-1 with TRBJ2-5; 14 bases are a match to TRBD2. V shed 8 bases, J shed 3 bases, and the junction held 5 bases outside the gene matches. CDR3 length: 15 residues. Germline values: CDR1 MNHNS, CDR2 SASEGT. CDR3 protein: CASPGTSGGEETQYF. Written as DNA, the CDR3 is TGTGCCAGCCCCGGGACTAGCGGGGGTGAAGAGACCCAGTACTTC.

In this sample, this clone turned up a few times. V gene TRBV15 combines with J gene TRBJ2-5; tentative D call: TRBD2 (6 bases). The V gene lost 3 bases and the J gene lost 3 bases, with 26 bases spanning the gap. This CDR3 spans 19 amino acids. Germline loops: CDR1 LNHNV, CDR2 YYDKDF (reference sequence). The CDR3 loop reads CATSRAAGGSGGFKETQYF. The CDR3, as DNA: TGTGCCACCAGCAGGGCAGCGGGTGGGAGCGGAGGTTTCAAAGAGACCCAGTACTTC. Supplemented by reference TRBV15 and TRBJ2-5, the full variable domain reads DAMVIQNPRYQVTQFGKPVTLSCSQTLNHNVMYWYQQKSSQAPKLLFHYYDKDFNNEADTPDNFQSRRPNTSFCFLDIRSPGLGDTAMYLCATSRAAGGSGGFKETQYFGPGTRLLVL.

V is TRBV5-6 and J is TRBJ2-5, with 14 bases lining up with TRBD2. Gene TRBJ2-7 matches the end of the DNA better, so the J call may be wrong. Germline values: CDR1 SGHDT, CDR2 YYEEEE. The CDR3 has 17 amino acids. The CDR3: CASSPYGTSGSAYEQYF. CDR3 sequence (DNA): TGTGCCAGCAGCCCTTATGGGACTAGCGGGAGCGCCTACGAGCAGTACTTC.

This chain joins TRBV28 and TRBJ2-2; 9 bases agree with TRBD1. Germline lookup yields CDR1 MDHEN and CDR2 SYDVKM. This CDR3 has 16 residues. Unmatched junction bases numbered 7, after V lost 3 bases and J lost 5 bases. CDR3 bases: TGTGCCAGCAGTTTGCCCCGGGACAGGGTTACCGGGGAGCTGTTTTTT. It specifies CASSLPRDRVTGELFF.

The DNA for the CDR3 is TGTGCCAGCAGCTTGGGGACAGGGTCCCTCAACGACTATGGCTACACCTTC. Translating gives CASSLGTGSLNDYGYTF. This chain connects TRBV13 to TRBJ1-2, with 9 bases identical to TRBD1. Losses at the gene ends were 3 bases for V and 3 bases for J; bases not matched to a gene: 11. The CDR3 is made up of 17 amino acids. Germline V lookup: CDR1 PRHDT, CDR2 FYEKMQ (reference sequence).

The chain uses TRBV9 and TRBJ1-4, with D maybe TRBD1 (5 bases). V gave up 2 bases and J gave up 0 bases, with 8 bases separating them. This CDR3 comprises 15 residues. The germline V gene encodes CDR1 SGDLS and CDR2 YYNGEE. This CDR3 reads CASSVGGATNEKLFF. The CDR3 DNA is TGTGCCAGCAGCGTCGGGGGAGCAACTAATGAAAAACTGTTTTTT.

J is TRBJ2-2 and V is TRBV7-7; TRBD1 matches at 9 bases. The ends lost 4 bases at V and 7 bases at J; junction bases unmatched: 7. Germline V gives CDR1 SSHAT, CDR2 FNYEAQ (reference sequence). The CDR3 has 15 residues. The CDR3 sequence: CASSSGTGRGGELFF. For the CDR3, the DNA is TGTGCCAGCAGCTCCGGGACAGGGAGAGGCGGGGAGCTGTTTTTT.

DNA of the CDR3: TGCGCCAGCAGCCAAGATCCGGGGACTGGGGGTGGCTACACCTTC. Amino acids: CASSQDPGTGGGYTF. This rearrangement joins TRBV4-1 to TRBJ1-2, with D tentatively TRBD1 (5 bases). Trimming pared 0 bases from V and 7 bases from J, leaving 15 bases between. The CDR3 has 15 amino acids. Germline CDR1 and CDR2: MGHRA and YSYEKL.

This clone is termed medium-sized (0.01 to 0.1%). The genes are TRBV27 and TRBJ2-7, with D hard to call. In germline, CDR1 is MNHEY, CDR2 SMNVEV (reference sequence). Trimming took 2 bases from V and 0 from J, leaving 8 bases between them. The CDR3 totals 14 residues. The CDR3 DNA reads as TGTGCCAGCAGTTTAACAGCCAGCTCCTACGAGCAGTACTTC. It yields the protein CASSLTASSYEQYF.

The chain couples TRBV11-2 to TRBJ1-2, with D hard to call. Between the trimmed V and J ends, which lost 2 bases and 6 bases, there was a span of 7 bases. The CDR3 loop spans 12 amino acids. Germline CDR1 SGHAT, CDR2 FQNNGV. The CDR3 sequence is CASSLYPNGYTF. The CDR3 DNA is TGTGCCAGCAGCTTATATCCTAATGGCTACACCTTC.